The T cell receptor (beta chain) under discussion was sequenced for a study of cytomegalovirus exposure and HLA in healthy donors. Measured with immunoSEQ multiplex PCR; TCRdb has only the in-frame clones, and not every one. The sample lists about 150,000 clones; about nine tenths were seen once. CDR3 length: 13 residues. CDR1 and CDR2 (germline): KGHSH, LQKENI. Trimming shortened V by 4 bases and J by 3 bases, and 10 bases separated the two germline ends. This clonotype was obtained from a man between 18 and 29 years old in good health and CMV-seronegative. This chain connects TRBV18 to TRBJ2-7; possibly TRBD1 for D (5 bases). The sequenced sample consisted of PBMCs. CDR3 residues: CASSHDSNYEQYF. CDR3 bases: TGTGCCAGCTCACATGACAGTAACTACGAGCAGTACTTC.